Sequencing of this T cell receptor (beta chain) was carried out in a study of T-cell memory formation after mild COVID-19. Study observations and caveats: Detection of some responders pre-infection suggested pre-existing cross-reactive memory T cells participated.

Unmatched junction bases numbered 5, after V lost 4 bases and J lost 4 bases. This CDR3 is 14 amino acids long. The germline V gene encodes CDR1 SGHNT and CDR2 YYREEE (reference sequence). In TCRdb, the 5' RACE reads were re-called with MiXCR into one record per CDR3 protein. The sample lists tens of thousands of distinct CDR3 sequences, 9.5% to 15% occurring once. In the case of this clonotype: Its antigen is unknown.

Sequences were obtained from PBMCs or a T cell subset sorted from them (not recorded which). The chain has TRBV5-4 and TRBJ2-1; 7 positions agree with TRBD1. This TCR derives from a young man who had mild COVID-19 (a few samples of this study predate the infection). Cell type and time point are not known. DNA for the CDR3: TGTGCCAGCAGCCCCCGGGACAGTTACAATGAGCAGTTCTTC. It encodes CASSPRDSYNEQFF.